This entry lists 25 T cell receptor beta chains sequenced from one sample in a study of vaccination and CD4 T cells after COVID-19. Specified treatment: roughly ten-day PBMC culture with coronavirus spike peptide pools or control peptides (ViraFEST assay). Samples of CD4+ T cells were obtained from the unexposed donor before the COVID-19 pandemic (2011-2018). The Oncomine TCR Beta short-read assay was applied to DNA of cultured CD4+ T cells. CD4+ T cells were cultured, and genomic DNA was extracted from them. TCRdb re-derived calls from the PCR reads in MiXCR, one entry per CDR3 protein. Seen here are fewer than 13,000 distinct CDR3 sequences, around a third observed once, and the top ten hold 20%. These receptors are not linked to any known antigen. What was sequenced was CD4+ T cells from blood, cultured in vitro. These TCRs come from a human donor in good health.

This clonotype was observed a handful of times. This rearrangement joins TRBV25-1 to TRBJ1-2, with D perhaps matching TRBD1 (5 bases). V gave up 1 base and J gave up 4 bases, with 13 bases separating them. The CDR3 length is 15 residues. CDR1 MGHDK and CDR2 SYGVNS come from the germline V gene. The CDR3 sequence is CASSELGRESYGYTF. For the CDR3, the DNA is TGTGCCAGCAGTGAATTAGGCAGGGAGTCCTATGGCTACACCTTC.

The chain joins TRBV6-1 to TRBJ1-2; 7 bases align to TRBD1. The CDR3 length is 13 residues. Losses at the gene ends were 11 bases for V and 9 bases for J; bases not matched to a gene: 15. Germline V gene lookup returns CDR1 MNHNS and CDR2 SASEGT. The CDR3, as DNA: TGTGCCTGCACCGGACAGGCGCCCGCACGCTACACCTTC. Translated, it gives CACTGQAPARYTF.

This chain uses TRBV18 with TRBJ2-7; 9 bases are shared with TRBD1. Unmatched junction bases numbered 13, after V lost 4 bases and J lost 6 bases. The CDR3 extends over 16 amino acids. From germline, CDR1 is KGHSH and CDR2 LQKENI. CDR3 residues: CASSRPTGTGSAEQYF. The CDR3 DNA reads TGTGCCAGCTCACGGCCTACCGGGACAGGGTCCGCCGAGCAGTACTTC.

The sample holds a few counts of this clonotype. This rearrangement joins TRBV20-1 to TRBJ2-7; D call uncertain. The CDR3 has 15 residues. The germline V and J ends were trimmed by 0 bases and 3 bases, with 15 bases remaining between them. Germline values: CDR1 DFQATT, CDR2 SNEGSKA (reference sequence). The chain's CDR3 is CSARDLSQVYYEQYF. The CDR3, as DNA: TGCAGTGCTAGAGATTTATCCCAGGTTTACTACGAGCAGTACTTC.

This rearrangement joins TRBV6-1 to TRBJ2-1; 7 nucleotides line up with TRBD2. CDR3 length: 15 residues. CDR1 MNHNS and CDR2 SASEGT come from the germline V gene. J gave up 7 bases and V 0 bases, and 6 bases lay outside the gene matches. CDR3 sequence reads: CASSEAGGSWNEQFF. The CDR3 coding sequence is TGTGCCAGCAGTGAAGCTGGCGGGAGTTGGAATGAGCAGTTCTTC.

The chain carries TRBV7-3 and TRBJ2-2, with 8 nucleotides matching TRBD2. The V gene end was trimmed by 5 bases and the J gene end by 6 bases; junction bases not matched to a gene: 5. The length of the CDR3 is 14 residues. Germline V gene data show CDR1 as SGHTA and CDR2 as FQGTGA. The DNA of the CDR3 is TGTGCCAGCAGCGGGACTAGTGGCGCCGGGGAGCTGTTTTTT. Translating it yields CASSGTSGAGELFF.

This clonotype was picked up a small number of times. The rearrangement links TRBV6-4 to TRBJ2-3, with TRBD1 identical over 8 bases. The germline V gene encodes CDR1 MRHNA and CDR2 SNTAGT. J was trimmed by 4 bases and V by 2 bases; bases with no gene match: 2. This CDR3 contains 14 residues. CDR3 amino acids: CASSDGQGADTQYF. CDR3 in DNA: TGTGCCAGCAGTGACGGACAGGGCGCAGATACGCAGTATTTT.

The chain is built from TRBV6-4 and TRBJ2-1, with 13 bases aligning to TRBD2. This CDR3 comprises 17 residues. CDR1 is MRHNA, CDR2 SNTAGT, per germline. Trimming at V came to 3 bases and at J to 7 bases, leaving 9 bases not matched to a gene. The CDR3 DNA sequence: TGTGCCAGCAGTGAATGGCGACTAGCGGGAGGTAGGAATGAGCAGTTCTTC. This codes for CASSEWRLAGGRNEQFF.

The chain couples TRBV11-3 to TRBJ2-1; 11 nucleotides match TRBD1. V gave up 4 bases and J gave up 9 bases; unmatched junction bases: 5. CDR3 length equals 14 residues. CDR1 and CDR2 from the germline V gene are SGHNT and YENEEA. The CDR3 bases are TGTGCCAGCAGCTGGGGACAGGGGGAGGGTGAGCAGTTCTTC. It translates to CASSWGQGEGEQFF.

This clonotype was counted a few times. The rearrangement joins TRBV7-8 to TRBJ2-5; D call uncertain. V was trimmed by 5 bases and J by 7 bases, leaving 20 bases between them. Germline CDR1 is SGHVS and CDR2 is FQNEAQ. CDR3 length: 15 residues. The CDR3 DNA is TGTGCCAGCAGCCCCAGTGACACTCTCAAGAGGACCCAGTACTTC. This encodes CASSPSDTLKRTQYF. The full variable domain, its missing parts supplied by reference TRBV7-8 and TRBJ2-5, is GAGVSQSPRYKVAKRGQDVALRCDPISGHVSLFWYQQALGQGPEFLTYFQNEAQLDKSGLPSDRFFAERPEGSVSTLKIQRTQQEDSAVYLCASSPSDTLKRTQYFGPGTRLLVL.

The chain joins TRBV18 to TRBJ2-7, with D possibly being TRBD1 or TRBD2 (5 bases each). Trimming stripped 9 bases from V and 3 bases from J, with 18 bases between. The CDR3 is made up of 14 amino acids. From germline, CDR1 is KGHSH and CDR2 LQKENI. CDR3 DNA sequence: TGTGCCAGTTCGCATGGGACGGCGGGCTACGAGCAGTACTTC. This gives the protein CASSHGTAGYEQYF.

The genes are TRBV19 and TRBJ1-2, with a possible D match to TRBD1 (5 bases). The length of the CDR3 is 13 residues. V lost 5 bases and J lost 4, with 11 bases in between. Germline CDR1 and CDR2: LNHDA and SQIVND (reference sequence). The chain's CDR3 is CASSRGRFYGYTF. The CDR3 nucleotides read TGTGCCAGTAGTCGGGGCCGATTCTATGGCTACACCTTC.

This clonotype was seen only a few times. The V gene is TRBV28, the J gene TRBJ2-7, with a possible D match to TRBD2 (5 bases). Trimming took off 1 base at V and 0 bases at J, with 10 bases between the two ends. Germline CDR1 and CDR2: MDHEN and SYDVKM. The CDR3 covers 15 residues. CDR3: CASSLFLRGSYEQYF. CDR3 DNA: TGTGCCAGCAGTTTATTTCTTCGGGGCTCCTACGAGCAGTACTTC.

V gene TRBV6-7 combines with J gene TRBJ2-1, with D tentatively TRBD2 (5 bases). TRBV6-7 falls under the ORF class, with uncertain function. The CDR3 runs 15 residues. Deletions cut 7 bases from V and 3 bases from J, with 16 bases between. This CDR3 reads CASIWAAGHYNEQFF. The CDR3 coding sequence is TGTGCCAGCATATGGGCCGCGGGCCACTACAATGAGCAGTTCTTC.

J is TRBJ1-3 and V is TRBV28; possible D gene TRBD1, 5 bases. The ends were cut back, 2 bases at V and 1 base at J, with 9 bases in the middle. The length of the CDR3 is 15 residues. The V gene's germline CDR1 is MDHEN and CDR2 SYDVKM. The CDR3 spells CASSLQQESGNTIYF. The CDR3 DNA follows: TGTGCCAGCAGTTTACAACAGGAATCTGGAAACACCATATATTTT.

The chain uses TRBV11-2 and TRBJ2-7; weak D call: TRBD2 (6 bases). The V gene lost 0 bases and the J gene lost 4 bases, with 13 bases spanning the gap. The germline V gene encodes CDR1 SGHAT and CDR2 FQNNGV. This CDR3 spans 15 amino acids. DNA of the CDR3: TGTGCCAGCAGCTTAGATGTGGGGACTTTGTACGAGCAGTACTTC. Residues: CASSLDVGTLYEQYF. Supplemented by reference TRBV11-2 and TRBJ2-7, the full variable domain reads EAGVAQSPRYKIIEKRQSVAFWCNPISGHATLYWYQQILGQGPKLLIQFQNNGVVDDSQLPKDRFSAERLKGVDSTLKIQPAKLEDSAVYLCASSLDVGTLYEQYFGPGTRLTVT.

This clonotype was seen more than once but under ten times. This chain connects TRBV4-3 to TRBJ1-5; the match to TRBD1 covers 8 bases. The V segment lost 1 base and the J segment 2 bases; nucleotides outside the gene matches: 4. Germline CDR1 and CDR2: LGHNA and YSLEER. The CDR3 has 16 amino acids. In DNA, the CDR3 is TGCGCCAGCAGCCAAGGATCGGGACAGGGCAATCAGCCCCAGCATTTT. Translation: CASSQGSGQGNQPQHF.

The chain joins TRBV6-1 to TRBJ1-6; possibly TRBD1 for D (6 bases). Germline V gives CDR1 MNHNS, CDR2 SASEGT. V gave up 6 bases and J gave up 9 bases, with 15 bases separating them. The CDR3 sequence is 14 residues long. CDR3 nucleotides: TGTGCCAGCAGGTTGGACAGAAAGCTTTCACCCCTCCACTTT. This translates into CASRLDRKLSPLHF.

V is TRBV7-3 and J is TRBJ2-7; a weak D match, TRBD1 (5 bases). The CDR3 is 13 residues long. The germline V gene has CDR1 SGHTA and CDR2 FQGTGA. V shed 2 bases and J shed 6 bases, with 11 bases lying between them. CDR3: CASSLQGEGEQYF. Written as DNA, the CDR3 is TGTGCCAGCAGCTTACAAGGGGAAGGCGAGCAGTACTTC.

V usage is TRBV20-1 and J usage is TRBJ1-5; no definite D call. Trimming left V 2 bases short and J 3 bases short, with 26 bases between. Germline V gives CDR1 DFQATT, CDR2 SNEGSKA (reference sequence). The CDR3 has 19 residues. The CDR3 DNA sequence: TGCAGTGCTAGAAGTCTGAATGATGACACATCCTTCTTCAATCAGCCCCAGCATTTT. It encodes CSARSLNDDTSFFNQPQHF.

This clonotype was counted only a few times. Here the CDR3 reads CASSLIGAGPGANVLTF. The CDR3 DNA reads as TGTGCCAGCAGCTTAATTGGTGCTGGTCCCGGGGCCAACGTCCTGACTTTC. This rearrangement joins TRBV7-9 to TRBJ2-6, with D unresolved. From germline, CDR1 is SEHNR and CDR2 FQNEAQ (reference sequence). CDR3 size: 17 residues. V was clipped by 2 bases and J by 4 bases, with 15 bases between them.

V usage is TRBV6-1 and J usage is TRBJ1-6; no clear D. This CDR3 region has 12 residues. Germline V gene data show CDR1 as MNHNS and CDR2 as SASEGT. V was pared by 2 bases and J by 4 bases, with 0 bases between. Here the CDR3 DNA reads TGTGCCAGCAGTGAATATAATTCACCCCTCCACTTT. This codes for CASSEYNSPLHF.

Within the sample, this clonotype is large. V is TRBV7-2 and J is TRBJ1-2; D unclear. Germline V gives CDR1 SGHTA, CDR2 FQGNSA. The CDR3 covers 14 residues. Deletions cut 3 bases from V and 6 bases from J, with 14 bases between. For the CDR3, the DNA is TGTGCCAGCAGCTTTTACAGTAGTCAGGATGGCTACACCTTC. It specifies CASSFYSSQDGYTF.

The rearrangement joins TRBV20-1 to TRBJ2-3; 13 nucleotides line up with TRBD2. The germline gives CDR1 DFQATT, CDR2 SNEGSKA (reference sequence). This CDR3 is built from 16 residues. Unmatched junction bases numbered 5, after V lost 1 base and J lost 4 bases. The DNA for the CDR3 is TGCAGTGCTAGAGTCACTAGCGGGAGGGCCCCAGATACGCAGTATTTT. Translated: CSARVTSGRAPDTQYF.

This clonotype was seen only a few times. The V gene is TRBV11-2, the J gene TRBJ2-7; D possibly corresponds to TRBD2 (5 bases). The CDR3 spans 15 residues. Looked up from germline, CDR1 is SGHAT and CDR2 is FQNNGV. With 5 bases removed from V and 3 bases from J, the gap between germline ends came to 17 bases. CDR3 in DNA: TGTGCCAGCAGCCCCGACCTTAGAGGAGGCTACGAGCAGTACTTC. Amino acid sequence: CASSPDLRGGYEQYF. The full variable domain, in which reference TRBV11-2 and TRBJ2-7 provide the parts outside the CDR3, is EAGVAQSPRYKIIEKRQSVAFWCNPISGHATLYWYQQILGQGPKLLIQFQNNGVVDDSQLPKDRFSAERLKGVDSTLKIQPAKLEDSAVYLCASSPDLRGGYEQYFGPGTRLTVT.